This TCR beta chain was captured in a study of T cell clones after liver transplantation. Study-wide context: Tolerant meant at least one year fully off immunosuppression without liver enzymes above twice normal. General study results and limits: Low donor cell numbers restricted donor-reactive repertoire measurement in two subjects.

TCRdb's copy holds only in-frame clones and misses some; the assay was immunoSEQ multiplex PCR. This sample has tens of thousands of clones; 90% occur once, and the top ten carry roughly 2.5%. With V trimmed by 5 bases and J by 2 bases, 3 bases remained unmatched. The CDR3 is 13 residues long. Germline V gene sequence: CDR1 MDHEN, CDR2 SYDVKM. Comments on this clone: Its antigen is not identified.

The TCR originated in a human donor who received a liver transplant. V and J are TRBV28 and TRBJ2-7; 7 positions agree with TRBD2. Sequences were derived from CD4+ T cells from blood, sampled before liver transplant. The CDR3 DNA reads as TGTGCCAGCAGTCCCGGGACTACCTACGAGCAGTACTTC. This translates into CASSPGTTYEQYF. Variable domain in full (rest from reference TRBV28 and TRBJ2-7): DVKVTQSSRYLVKRTGEKVFLECVQDMDHENMFWYRQDPGLGLRLIYFSYDVKMKEKGDIPEGYSVSREKKERFSLILESASTNQTSMYLCASSPGTTYEQYFGPGTRLTVT.